This T cell receptor beta chain emerged from a study of shared clonotypes between healthy human individuals. Study-level results: Several donors held about 5% of naive CD4 clonotypes in common.

Generated by immunoSEQ multiplex PCR, the TCRdb table keeps only in-frame clones and is missing some. Of some 1 million clones listed, approximately 72% are singletons. Per the germline V gene, CDR1 is SEHNR and CDR2 is FQNEAQ (reference sequence). V dropped 4 bases and J dropped 5 bases, with 14 bases sitting between them. This CDR3 has 14 amino acids. A split of CD4+ cells into CD45RA+ naive and CD45RA-negative memory subsets was performed. As concerns this clone: Its antigen is not known.

This sequence joins TRBV7-9 and TRBJ2-5; the D gene is possibly TRBD1 (5 bases). Sequenced: memory CD4+ T cells sorted from blood. Subset: CD45RA-negative fraction. The source is a man between 18 and 35 years old in good health. The CDR3 reads CASSSWTLGETQYF. CDR3 bases: TGTGCCAGCAGCTCATGGACATTAGGGGAGACCCAGTACTTC.